One sample yielded the 17 T cell receptor beta chains listed below, sequenced in a study of blood T cell repertoires in COVID-19 (dated by TCRdb to the early 2020s). The library was obtained by the immunoSEQ multiplex PCR assay. TCRdb mirrors the immuneACCESS table, restricted to in-frame sequences. Some clones are absent from its copies; in checked studies, under half trace to an unresolved V gene, and the reason for the others is unknown. This sample gives 400,000 to 550,000 clones in total; around 89% of them show up just once. The ten largest clones add up to 4.3% of the sample. Input material: peripheral blood. These receptor sequences come from a woman aged 25-40 years with acute or convalescent COVID-19.

The J gene is TRBJ2-3, the V gene TRBV5-1; D uncertain. CDR1 is SGHRS, CDR2 YFSETQ, per germline. Trimming pared 1 base from V and 5 bases from J, leaving 11 bases between. CDR3 length: 14 residues. The CDR3 nucleotides are TGCGCCAGCAGCTTGTTGAGCCCGCTAGATACGCAGTATTTT. It translates to CASSLLSPLDTQYF.

The V gene is TRBV7-6, the J gene TRBJ2-3; 10 bases match TRBD1. V gave up 2 bases and J gave up 5 bases; unmatched junction bases: 7. CDR1 and CDR2 (germline): SGHVS, FNYEAQ. The CDR3 totals 16 residues. The CDR3 region is CASSLIRQGARDTQYF. The CDR3 region has the DNA TGTGCCAGCAGCTTAATACGACAGGGGGCCAGAGATACGCAGTATTTT. The whole variable domain, filled in from reference TRBV7-6 and TRBJ2-3, reads GAGVSQSPRYKVTKRGQDVALRCDPISGHVSLYWYRQALGQGPEFLTYFNYEAQQDKSGLPNDRFSAERPEGSISTLTIQRTEQRDSAMYRCASSLIRQGARDTQYFGPGTRLTVL.

For this clone: The same CDR3 also results from other DNA sequences found in this sample. The chain recombines TRBV7-9 with TRBJ1-4; D gene uncertain. Trimming took off 1 base at V and 2 bases at J, with 8 bases between the two ends. The CDR3 consists of 15 residues. CDR1 SEHNR and CDR2 FQNEAQ come from the germline V gene (reference sequence). DNA of the CDR3: TGTGCCAGCAGCTTAGGCCAAGCTACTAATGAAAAACTGTTTTTT. Residues: CASSLGQATNEKLFF.

This clone appeared once. The chain employs TRBV12-3 or TRBV12-4 and TRBJ2-1; 11 nucleotides line up with TRBD1. The CDR3 is made up of 13 amino acids. V lost 6 bases to trimming and J lost 8 bases; unmatched junction nucleotides: 3. CDR3 residues: CASRWTGGDEQFF. The CDR3 nucleotides read TGTGCCAGCAGATGGACAGGGGGCGATGAGCAGTTCTTC.

In DNA form, the CDR3 reads TGTGCCAGCAGCTTAGTCTCCGTGTCGGGGGGCCCCACAGATACGCAGTATTTT. This translates into CASSLVSVSGGPTDTQYF. The chain uses TRBV7-2 and TRBJ2-3; D is perhaps TRBD2 (7 bases). Germline V gene data show CDR1 as SGHTA and CDR2 as FQGNSA. V was shortened by 1 base and J by 2 bases, with 19 bases between the two germline ends. This CDR3 has 18 residues.

As DNA, the CDR3 is TGTGCCAGCAGCTTGGGAGGGAAACTAACTGAAGCTTTCTTT. As protein: CASSLGGKLTEAFF. The rearrangement links TRBV5-4 to TRBJ1-1; no firm D call. V lost 0 bases to trimming and J lost 5 bases, with 11 bases between them. The CDR3 extends over 14 amino acids. Germline V gives CDR1 SGHNT, CDR2 YYREEE (reference sequence).

The rearrangement links TRBV2 to TRBJ2-3; TRBD2 aligns across 15 bases. V lost 7 bases to trimming and J lost 5 bases; unmatched junction nucleotides: 19. The germline gives CDR1 SNHLY, CDR2 FYNNEI. The CDR3 consists of 20 residues. Here the CDR3 DNA reads TGTGCCAGCACCCTCGTCCCGGGACTAGCGGGGGGTTCTCATGGAGATACGCAGTATTTT. Its protein is CASTLVPGLAGGSHGDTQYF.

The chain combines TRBV28 with TRBJ1-1, with D possibly matching TRBD1 (6 bases). Germline lookup yields CDR1 MDHEN and CDR2 SYDVKM. The V and J ends lost 1 base and 3 bases respectively, with 12 bases between them. The CDR3 is 15 residues long. The CDR3 region is CASSLYADSHTEAFF. The CDR3 DNA sequence: TGTGCCAGCAGTTTATATGCGGACAGTCACACTGAAGCTTTCTTT.

On this clone: Other DNA sequences in this specimen translate into the identical CDR3. The V call is TRBV15, the J call TRBJ2-7; 10 bases align to TRBD1. Germline V gives CDR1 LNHNV, CDR2 YYDKDF (reference sequence). V gave up 3 bases and J gave up 6 bases; unmatched junction bases: 2. The CDR3 has 13 residues. The CDR3 DNA reads TGTGCCACCAGCAGCGGGACAGGGGTCGAGCAGTACTTC. This translates into CATSSGTGVEQYF. Full variable domain (outside the CDR3, taken from reference TRBV15 and TRBJ2-7): DAMVIQNPRYQVTQFGKPVTLSCSQTLNHNVMYWYQQKSSQAPKLLFHYYDKDFNNEADTPDNFQSRRPNTSFCFLDIRSPGLGDTAMYLCATSSGTGVEQYFGPGTRLTVT.

The chain links TRBV2 to TRBJ1-2, with 7 bases aligning to TRBD1. Unmatched junction bases numbered 7, after V lost 6 bases and J lost 6 bases. Germline CDR1 and CDR2: SNHLY and FYNNEI. The CDR3 has 13 amino acids. The CDR3 DNA is TGTGCCAGCAGGGTGACAGGGTTCAATGGCTACACCTTC. Amino acids: CASRVTGFNGYTF.

CDR3 nucleotides: TGTGCCAGCAGTTCAGGGGGCTGGCCGAACGTCCAAGAGACCCAGTACTTC. Its translation: CASSSGGWPNVQETQYF. The V and J genes are TRBV2 and TRBJ2-5; 8 bases are shared with TRBD1. Germline trimming cut 5 bases from V and 1 base from J; bases unmatched to any gene: 12. Germline values: CDR1 SNHLY, CDR2 FYNNEI. The CDR3 extends over 17 amino acids.

The chain uses TRBV18 and TRBJ2-3, with D possibly being TRBD2 (7 bases). The CDR3 is 14 residues long. V shed 3 bases and J shed 7 bases, with 14 bases lying between them. Germline V lookup: CDR1 KGHSH, CDR2 LQKENI. For the CDR3, the DNA is TGTGCCAGCTCACCCAGCGCGGGGGCGAATACGCAGTATTTT. Residues: CASSPSAGANTQYF.

The gene calls are TRBV2 and TRBJ2-5; 9 nucleotides align to TRBD2. Germline CDR1 and CDR2: SNHLY and FYNNEI. The CDR3 consists of 15 residues. V lost 4 bases and J lost 1; bases outside the gene matches: 4. The CDR3 reads CASSGRRGGQETQYF. The CDR3 DNA reads as TGTGCCAGCAGTGGAAGGCGGGGGGGCCAAGAGACCCAGTACTTC.

The chain recombines TRBV11-2 with TRBJ2-1; D is undetermined. The germline V gene encodes CDR1 SGHAT and CDR2 FQNNGV. V lost 0 bases and J 3 bases, leaving 6 bases between the germline ends. The CDR3 is 14 residues long. The DNA of the CDR3 is TGTGCCAGCAGCTTAGAATCGAGCTACAATGAGCAGTTCTTC. It specifies CASSLESSYNEQFF.

The gene calls are TRBV6-6 and TRBJ2-3; D unclear. V was clipped by 2 bases and J by 6 bases, with 12 bases between them. The CDR3 has 14 amino acids. Germline CDR1 MNHNY, CDR2 SVGAGI (reference sequence). CDR3 in amino acids: CASSYARPGDTQYF. CDR3 in DNA: TGTGCCAGCAGTTACGCACGACCCGGGGATACGCAGTATTTT.

The chain employs TRBV12-5 and TRBJ1-5; D is undetermined. Germline V gives CDR1 LGHNT, CDR2 FRNRAP. V shed 0 bases and J shed 9 bases, with 3 bases lying between them. The CDR3 covers 11 residues. The DNA of the CDR3 is TGTGCTAGTGGTTTGGTCTGGCCCCAGCATTTT. This translates into CASGLVWPQHF. The variable domain in full, completed from reference TRBV12-5 and TRBJ1-5, reads DARVTQTPRHKVTEMGQEVTMRCQPILGHNTVFWYRQTMMQGLELLAYFRNRAPLDDSGMPKDRFSAEMPDATLATLKIQPSEPRDSAVYFCASGLVWPQHFGDGTRLSIL.

The chain has TRBV28 and TRBJ1-5; D not certain. Trimming cost V 3 bases and J 2 bases, with 8 bases left between them. This CDR3 region has 14 residues. Germline V gives CDR1 MDHEN, CDR2 SYDVKM. This CDR3 is CASSFYRGNQPQHF. CDR3 coding DNA: TGTGCCAGCAGTTTTTACCGGGGCAATCAGCCCCAGCATTTT.